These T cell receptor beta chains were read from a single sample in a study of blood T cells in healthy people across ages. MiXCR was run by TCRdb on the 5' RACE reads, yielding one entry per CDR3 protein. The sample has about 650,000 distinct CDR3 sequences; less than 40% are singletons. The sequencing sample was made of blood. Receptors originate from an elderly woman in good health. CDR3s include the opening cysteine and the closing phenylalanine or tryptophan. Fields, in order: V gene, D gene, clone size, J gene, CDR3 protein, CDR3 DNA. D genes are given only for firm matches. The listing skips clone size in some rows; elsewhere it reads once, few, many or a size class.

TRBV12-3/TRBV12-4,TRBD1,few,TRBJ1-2,CASSVDRVYGYTF,TGTGCCAGCAGTGTCGACAGGGTCTATGGCTACACCTTC
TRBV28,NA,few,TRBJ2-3,CASSHSQRTQYF,TGTGCCAGCAGCCACTCCCAACGTACGCAGTATTTT
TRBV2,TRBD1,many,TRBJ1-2,CASSPTGGLYGYTF,TGTGCCAGCAGCCCGACAGGGGGCCTCTATGGCTACACCTTC
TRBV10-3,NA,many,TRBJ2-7,CAITTVGGYEQYF,TGTGCCATCACCACGGTGGGGGGCTACGAGCAGTACTTC
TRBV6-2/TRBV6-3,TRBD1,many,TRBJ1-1,CASSRRDRLPEAFF,TGTGCCAGCAGTCGCCGGGACAGGTTGCCTGAAGCTTTCTTT
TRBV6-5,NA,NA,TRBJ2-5,CASIGIQETQYF,TGTGCCAGCATTGGGATCCAAGAGACCCAGTACTTC
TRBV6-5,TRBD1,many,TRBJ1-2,CASRIQGNYGYTF,TGTGCCAGCAGGATACAGGGGAACTATGGCTACACCTTC
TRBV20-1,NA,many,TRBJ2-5,CSATGLGTQYF,TGCAGTGCTACGGGCCTAGGGACCCAGTACTTC
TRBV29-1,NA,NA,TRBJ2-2,CSVDKGTNTGELFF,TGCAGCGTTGACAAGGGTACGAACACCGGGGAGCTGTTTTTT
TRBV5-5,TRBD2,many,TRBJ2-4,CASSLVSSGGNKNIQYF,TGTGCCAGCAGCTTGGTCTCTAGCGGGGGAAACAAAAACATTCAGTACTTC
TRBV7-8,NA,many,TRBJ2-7,CASSLGLGGYEQYF,TGTGCCAGCAGCTTAGGTCTAGGTGGCTACGAGCAGTACTTC
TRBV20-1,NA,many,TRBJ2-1,CSAIRTRLSNEQFF,TGCAGTGCTATTCGGACCCGCCTGAGCAATGAGCAGTTCTTC
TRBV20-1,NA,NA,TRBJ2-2,CSARGLSSANTGELFF,TGCAGTGCTAGGGGCCTTTCCTCGGCGAACACCGGGGAGCTGTTTTTT
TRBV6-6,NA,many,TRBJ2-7,CASTPGKTGAPGEQYF,TGTGCCAGCACCCCGGGGAAGACGGGGGCCCCAGGCGAGCAGTACTTC
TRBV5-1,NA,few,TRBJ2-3,CASSPSGAPGDTQYF,TGCGCCAGCAGCCCCTCAGGGGCGCCGGGAGATACGCAGTATTTT
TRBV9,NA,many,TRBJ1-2,CASSPNPSRHYGYTF,TGTGCCAGCAGCCCGAACCCATCACGACACTATGGCTACACCTTC
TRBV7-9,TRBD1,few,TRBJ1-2,CASSVLRGRVDYGYTF,TGTGCCAGCAGCGTACTCAGGGGGCGAGTCGACTATGGCTACACCTTC
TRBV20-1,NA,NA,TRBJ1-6,CSAKLLGGRLDSPLHF,TGCAGTGCTAAACTTCTCGGGGGGCGCTTGGATTCACCCCTCCACTTT
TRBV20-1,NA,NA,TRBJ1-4,CSASPWAEGKLFF,TGCAGTGCTAGCCCGTGGGCCGAGGGTAAACTGTTTTTT
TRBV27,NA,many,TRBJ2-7,CASRPSFEPSYEQYF,TGTGCCAGCAGACCTAGTTTCGAACCCTCCTACGAGCAGTACTTC
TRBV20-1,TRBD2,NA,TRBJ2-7,CSASPGGPGEQYF,TGCAGTGCTTCTCCGGGGGGGCCGGGCGAGCAGTACTTC
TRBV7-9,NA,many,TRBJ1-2,CASSFRGREIDGYTF,TGTGCCAGCAGCTTTAGGGGCAGGGAGATCGATGGCTACACCTTC
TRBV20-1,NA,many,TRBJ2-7,CSANPRAGEQYF,TGCAGTGCTAATCCGAGGGCTGGCGAGCAGTACTTC
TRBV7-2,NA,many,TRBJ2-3,CASSPRGRTDTQYF,TGTGCCAGCAGCCCGCGGGGCCGCACAGATACGCAGTATTTT
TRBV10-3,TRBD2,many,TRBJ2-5,CAISPGGRQETQYF,TGTGCCATCAGTCCCGGGGGGAGACAAGAGACCCAGTACTTC
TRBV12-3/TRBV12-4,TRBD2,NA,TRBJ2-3,CASNWGGGFTDTQYF,TGTGCCAGCAATTGGGGCGGGGGGTTCACAGATACGCAGTATTTT
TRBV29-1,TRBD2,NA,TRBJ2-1,CSVSGGLAGGFSYNEQFF,TGCAGCGTGTCGGGAGGACTAGCGGGAGGTTTCTCCTACAATGAGCAGTTCTTC
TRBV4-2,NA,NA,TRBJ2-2,CASSQVLGVVTGELFF,TGTGCCAGCAGCCAAGTGCTTGGGGTGGTCACCGGGGAGCTGTTTTTT
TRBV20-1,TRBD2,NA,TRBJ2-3,CSARGQRRRGAPTDTQYF,TGCAGTGCTAGAGGGCAGAGGAGGCGGGGGGCCCCCACAGATACGCAGTATTTT
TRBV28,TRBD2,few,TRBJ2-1,CASSPQRGFSNEQFF,TGTGCCAGCAGCCCACAGCGGGGGTTCTCCAATGAGCAGTTCTTC